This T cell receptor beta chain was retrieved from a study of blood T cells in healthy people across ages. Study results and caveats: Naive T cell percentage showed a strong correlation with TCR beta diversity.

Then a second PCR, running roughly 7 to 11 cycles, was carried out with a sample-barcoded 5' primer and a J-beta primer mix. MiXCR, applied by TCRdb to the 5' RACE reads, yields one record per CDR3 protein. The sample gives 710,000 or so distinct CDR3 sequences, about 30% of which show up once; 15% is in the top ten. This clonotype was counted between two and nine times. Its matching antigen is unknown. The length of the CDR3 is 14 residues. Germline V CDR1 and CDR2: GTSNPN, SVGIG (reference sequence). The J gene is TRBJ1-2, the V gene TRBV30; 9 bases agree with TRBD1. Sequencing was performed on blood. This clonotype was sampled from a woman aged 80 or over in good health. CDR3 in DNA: TGTGCTTGGGCCGGGACAGGGTGGGACTATGGCTACACCTTC. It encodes CAWAGTGWDYGYTF.